Following are 22 T cell receptor beta chains from one sample sequenced in a study of blood T cell repertoires in COVID-19. The protocol was immunoSEQ multiplex PCR, while the TCRdb copy is restricted to in-frame clones and leaves out a portion. The table has 250,000 to 350,000 clones, more than 80% seen once. Sample: peripheral blood. The source of these receptors is a woman in her twenties or thirties with active or convalescent COVID-19.

The J gene is TRBJ2-5, the V gene TRBV6-6, with TRBD1 identical over 8 bases. Germline V lookup: CDR1 MNHNY, CDR2 SVGAGI (reference sequence). V gave up 6 bases and J gave up 3 bases; unmatched junction bases: 6. CDR3 size: 14 residues. CDR3 in DNA: TGTGCCAGCAGAGGCAGGGGGCGGGAAGAGACCCAGTACTTC. It translates to CASRGRGREETQYF.

The chain links TRBV19 to TRBJ1-5; a weak D match, TRBD1 (6 bases). Germline CDR1 and CDR2: LNHDA and SQIVND (reference sequence). There are 16 residues in the CDR3. V lost 3 bases, J lost 5 bases, and 17 bases lay in between. CDR3 loop: CASSMVGGAGDQPQHF. The CDR3 DNA reads as TGTGCCAGTAGTATGGTTGGTGGGGCAGGGGATCAGCCCCAGCATTTT.

The sample holds a few counts of this clone. CDR3 sequence: CASSGGLEGLLYEQYF. The CDR3 nucleotides read TGCGCCAGCAGCGGCGGCCTGGAGGGGTTACTCTACGAGCAGTACTTC. The V gene is TRBV5-1, the J gene TRBJ2-7, with D possibly being TRBD2 (6 bases). V was shortened by 4 bases and J by 3 bases, with 20 bases between the two germline ends. The CDR3 extends over 16 amino acids. The V gene's germline CDR1 is SGHRS and CDR2 YFSETQ. Full variable domain (missing parts from reference TRBV5-1 and TRBJ2-7): KAGVTQTPRYLIKTRGQQVTLSCSPISGHRSVSWYQQTPGQGLQFLFEYFSETQRNKGNFPGRFSGRQFSNSRSEMNVSTLELGDSALYLCASSGGLEGLLYEQYFGPGTRLTVT.

The chain employs TRBV2 and TRBJ1-1; D unclear. Trimming removed 3 bases from V and 11 bases from J, with 16 bases in between. The CDR3 is made up of 13 amino acids. Germline V gene data show CDR1 as SNHLY and CDR2 as FYNNEI. The CDR3 coding sequence is TGTGCCAGCAGTGATCGAGTCCCCGGGAAGGCTTTCTTT. Translated: CASSDRVPGKAFF.

The CDR3: CASSDEQNQPQHF. The CDR3 region has the DNA TGTGCCAGCAGTGATGAACAGAATCAGCCCCAGCATTTT. The chain recombines TRBV2 with TRBJ1-5; D gene uncertain. Per the germline V gene, CDR1 is SNHLY and CDR2 is FYNNEI. This CDR3 has 13 residues. V gave up 3 bases and J gave up 4 bases, with 7 bases separating them.

The genes are TRBV10-3 and TRBJ1-2, with TRBD1 matching 8 bases. Trimming cost V 2 bases and J 6 bases; bases outside gene matches: 8. From germline, CDR1 is ENHRY and CDR2 SYGVKD. The CDR3 consists of 15 residues. Here the CDR3 DNA reads TGTGCCATCAGTGAGCAAATTGGGACAGGAAATGGCTACACCTTC. As protein: CAISEQIGTGNGYTF.

In its sample, this clone was seen once. This chain links TRBV5-5 with TRBJ1-1, with a weak D call TRBD1 (5 bases). V was clipped by 1 base and J by 0 bases, with 13 bases between them. The CDR3 is 16 residues long. Germline loops: CDR1 SGHKS, CDR2 YYEKEE (reference sequence). Here the CDR3 DNA reads TGTGCCAGCAGCTTGATGGGGGGTTTCTTGAACACTGAAGCTTTCTTT. Protein product: CASSLMGGFLNTEAFF. Variable domain in full (rest from reference TRBV5-5 and TRBJ1-1): DAGVTQSPTHLIKTRGQQVTLRCSPISGHKSVSWYQQVLGQGPQFIFQYYEKEERGRGNFPDRFSARQFPNYSSELNVNALLLGDSALYLCASSLMGGFLNTEAFFGQGTRLTVV.

The chain carries TRBV5-1 and TRBJ2-5; D gene uncertain. The germline CDR1 and CDR2 sequences are SGHRS and YFSETQ. The CDR3 is made up of 14 amino acids. Between the trimmed V and J ends, which lost 0 bases and 4 bases, there was a span of 10 bases. The CDR3, as DNA: TGCGCCAGCAGCTTGGTGACATCACCAGAGACCCAGTACTTC. Translating it yields CASSLVTSPETQYF.

The genes are TRBV6-6 and TRBJ1-1, with D hard to call. Looked up from germline, CDR1 is MNHNY and CDR2 is SVGAGI (reference sequence). The CDR3 consists of 13 residues. V dropped 2 bases and J dropped 6 bases, with 10 bases sitting between them. CDR3 sequence reads: CASSYGQFAEAFF. CDR3 nucleotide sequence: TGTGCCAGCAGTTACGGCCAGTTTGCTGAAGCTTTCTTT.

This rearrangement joins TRBV5-4 to TRBJ2-6; D unclear. CDR1 is SGHNT, CDR2 YYREEE, per germline (reference sequence). CDR3 size: 14 residues. Between the trimmed V and J ends, which lost 6 bases and 0 bases, there was a span of 7 bases. CDR3 sequence (DNA): TGTGCCAGCACGACTTACTCTGGGGCCAACGTCCTGACTTTC. Translated: CASTTYSGANVLTF.

The sample holds one count of this clone. V and J are TRBV19 and TRBJ1-5; D is uncertain. The CDR3 is made up of 14 amino acids. Trimming took 0 bases from V and 3 from J, leaving 6 bases between them. Germline V gives CDR1 LNHDA, CDR2 SQIVND (reference sequence). In DNA, the CDR3 is TGTGCCAGTAGTATAGACGGAGTCAATCAGCCCCAGCATTTT. Amino acids: CASSIDGVNQPQHF.

The chain joins TRBV7-3 to TRBJ1-2; a possible D gene is TRBD1 (6 bases). Trimming cost V 0 bases and J 3 bases, with 11 bases left between them. Looked up from germline, CDR1 is SGHTA and CDR2 is FQGTGA. The CDR3 extends over 15 amino acids. The CDR3 is CASSLTGAGDYGYTF. The CDR3 region has the DNA TGTGCCAGCAGCTTAACGGGGGCAGGGGACTATGGCTACACCTTC. The whole variable domain, remainder taken from reference TRBV7-3 and TRBJ1-2, is GAGVSQTPSNKVTEKGKYVELRCDPISGHTALYWYRQSLGQGPEFLIYFQGTGAADDSGLPNDRFFAVRPEGSVSTLKIQRTERGDSAVYLCASSLTGAGDYGYTFGSGTRLTVV.

V usage is TRBV28 and J usage is TRBJ1-6, with D uncertain. Trimming shortened V by 5 bases and J by 0 bases, and 8 bases separated the two germline ends. Germline V gene data show CDR1 as MDHEN and CDR2 as SYDVKM. The length of the CDR3 is 15 residues. Here the CDR3 DNA reads TGTGCCAGCAGTCCTGGTAGCTCCTATAATTCACCCCTCCACTTT. The encoded protein is CASSPGSSYNSPLHF.

The V gene is TRBV5-6, the J gene TRBJ2-1, with 9 bases lining up with TRBD1. Germline V gene data show CDR1 as SGHDT and CDR2 as YYEEEE. The CDR3 has 14 residues. J gave up 4 bases and V 4 bases, and 3 bases lay outside the gene matches. The CDR3 DNA reads as TGTGCCAGCAGCCACGGGACAGGGTACAATGAGCAGTTCTTC. It is translated as CASSHGTGYNEQFF.

The chain couples TRBV28 to TRBJ1-3; TRBD1 is a possible D gene (6 bases). V dropped 6 bases and J dropped 0 bases, with 12 bases sitting between them. The length of the CDR3 is 15 residues. Per the germline V gene, CDR1 is MDHEN and CDR2 is SYDVKM. The CDR3 protein is CASRTQGYSGNTIYF. CDR3 DNA sequence: TGTGCCAGCAGAACACAGGGATACTCTGGAAACACCATATATTTT.

The chain has TRBV30 and TRBJ2-3; D is unresolved. This CDR3 contains 13 residues. Germline V gives CDR1 GTSNPN, CDR2 SVGIG (reference sequence). Trimming pared 0 bases from V and 0 bases from J, leaving 4 bases between. For the CDR3, the DNA is TGTGCCTGGAGTGTATCTAGCACAGATACGCAGTATTTT. Translated: CAWSVSSTDTQYF.

This clone was found once. This chain uses TRBV7-3 with TRBJ2-2; maybe TRBD1 (5 bases). Germline lookup yields CDR1 SGHTA and CDR2 FQGTGA. V gave up 1 base and J gave up 1 base, with 10 bases separating them. CDR3 length: 16 amino acids. The CDR3 bases are TGTGCCAGCAGCTTAAGGGGTGGACAGAACACCGGGGAGCTGTTTTTT. It specifies CASSLRGGQNTGELFF.

The chain carries TRBV7-9 and TRBJ1-2; 7 positions match TRBD1. The CDR3 covers 12 residues. V gave up 3 bases and J gave up 5 bases; unmatched junction bases: 0. The germline V gene encodes CDR1 SEHNR and CDR2 FQNEAQ (reference sequence). DNA of the CDR3: TGTGCCAGCAGCTTCAGGGGGTATGGCTACACCTTC. Encoded protein: CASSFRGYGYTF.

V gene TRBV7-8 combines with J gene TRBJ1-2; TRBD1 matches at 7 bases. The germline V gene encodes CDR1 SGHVS and CDR2 FQNEAQ. This CDR3 is built from 14 residues. The J segment lost 7 bases and the V segment lost 5 bases, leaving 10 bases of the junction unmatched. Here the CDR3 reads CASSATTGLGGYTF. The CDR3 bases are TGTGCCAGCAGCGCGACGACAGGGCTAGGTGGCTACACCTTC.

The chain employs TRBV18 and TRBJ1-2; 7 nucleotides agree with TRBD1. The CDR3 spans 18 residues. The V segment lost 1 base and the J segment 1 base; nucleotides outside the gene matches: 12. Germline V CDR1 and CDR2: KGHSH, LQKENI. The CDR3 region has the DNA TGTGCCAGCTCACCACGTGTTCCAGGGACAGAGGGTAACTATGGCTACACCTTC. Translation gives CASSPRVPGTEGNYGYTF.

The J gene is TRBJ2-7, the V gene TRBV27; D is possibly TRBD2 (5 bases). The CDR3 is 11 amino acids. The germline V and J ends were trimmed by 6 bases and 11 bases, with 14 bases remaining between them. Per the germline V gene, CDR1 is MNHEY and CDR2 is SMNVEV (reference sequence). The CDR3 DNA is TGTGCCAGCAGGGATTCGCGGGCTAAGTACTTC. As protein: CASRDSRAKYF.

This chain uses TRBV2 with TRBJ1-1; 7 bases fit TRBD1. The CDR3 is 15 amino acids. The germline V gene encodes CDR1 SNHLY and CDR2 FYNNEI. The trim removed 6 bases at V and 1 base at J, leaving 8 bases unmatched. CDR3 protein: CASSPTRTGNTEAFF. DNA of the CDR3: TGTGCCAGCAGCCCAACCCGGACAGGGAACACTGAAGCTTTCTTT.